The 5 T cell receptor beta chains below come from one sample, sequenced in a study of blood T cell repertoires in COVID-19. The method was immunoSEQ multiplex PCR; TCRdb's version includes in-frame clones alone and lacks a portion of them. The sample shows 44,000 or so clones, 85% to 90% of them seen only once. Sequences were obtained from peripheral blood. The receptors derive from a human donor in a cohort sampled during active COVID-19.

The chain couples TRBV6-2 or TRBV6-3 to TRBJ2-7, with TRBD1 identical over 10 bases. The germline V gene encodes CDR1 MNHEY and CDR2 SVGEGT. V dropped 5 bases and J dropped 3; count of bases not matched to a gene: 7. This CDR3 has 15 amino acids. CDR3 in amino acids: CASSEGQGLHYEQYF. DNA for the CDR3: TGTGCCAGCAGTGAGGGACAGGGGTTACACTACGAGCAGTACTTC.

The CDR3 region is CASSQVAGDNSPLHF. Written as DNA, the CDR3 is TGTGCCAGCAGCCAAGTGGCAGGGGATAATTCACCCCTCCACTTT. The chain has TRBV3-1 (or the pseudogene TRBV3-2) and TRBJ1-6; D is perhaps TRBD1 (6 bases). The CDR3 is 15 amino acids. The germline CDR1 and CDR2 sequences are LGHDT and YNNKEL (reference sequence). V lost 1 base and J lost 5, with 9 bases in between.

V is TRBV5-1 and J is TRBJ1-4; D is uncertain. The CDR3 is 13 amino acids. From germline, CDR1 is SGHRS and CDR2 YFSETQ. Trimming cost V 2 bases and J 7 bases, with 9 bases left between them. CDR3 region: CASSLITGEKLFF. CDR3 DNA: TGCGCCAGCAGCTTAATAACGGGTGAAAAACTGTTTTTT.

Written as DNA, the CDR3 is TGTGCCAGCACCCGGGACAGGATTAACTATGGCTACACCTTC. Its translation: CASTRDRINYGYTF. The chain is built from TRBV6-5 and TRBJ1-2, with 8 nucleotides matching TRBD1. From germline, CDR1 is MNHEY and CDR2 SVGAGI. The CDR3 is made up of 14 amino acids. With V trimmed by 7 bases and J by 1 base, 5 bases remained unmatched.

This clone was recorded once. This chain connects TRBV5-1 to TRBJ2-5; D is possibly TRBD1 (5 bases). Trimming cost V 5 bases and J 5 bases, with 7 bases left between them. CDR1 is SGHRS and CDR2 is YFSETQ in the germline V gene. The CDR3 contains 11 residues. CDR3 coding DNA: TGCGCCAGCAGGGACATCGAGACCCAGTACTTC. Its translation is CASRDIETQYF. The whole variable domain, remainder taken from reference TRBV5-1 and TRBJ2-5, is KAGVTQTPRYLIKTRGQQVTLSCSPISGHRSVSWYQQTPGQGLQFLFEYFSETQRNKGNFPGRFSGRQFSNSRSEMNVSTLELGDSALYLCASRDIETQYFGPGTRLLVL.